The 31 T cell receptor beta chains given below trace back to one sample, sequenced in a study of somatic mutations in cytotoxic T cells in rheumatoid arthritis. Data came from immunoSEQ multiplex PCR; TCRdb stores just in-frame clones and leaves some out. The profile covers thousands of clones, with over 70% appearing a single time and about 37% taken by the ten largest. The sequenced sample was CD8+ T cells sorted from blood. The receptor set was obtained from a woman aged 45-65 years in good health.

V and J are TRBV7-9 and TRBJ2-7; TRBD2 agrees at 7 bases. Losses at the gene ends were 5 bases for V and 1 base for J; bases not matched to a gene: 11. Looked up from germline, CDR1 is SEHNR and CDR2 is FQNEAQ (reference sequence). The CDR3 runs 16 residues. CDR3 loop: CASSQGTIGTSYEQYF. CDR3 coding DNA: TGTGCCAGCAGCCAAGGGACTATAGGTACTTCCTACGAGCAGTACTTC.

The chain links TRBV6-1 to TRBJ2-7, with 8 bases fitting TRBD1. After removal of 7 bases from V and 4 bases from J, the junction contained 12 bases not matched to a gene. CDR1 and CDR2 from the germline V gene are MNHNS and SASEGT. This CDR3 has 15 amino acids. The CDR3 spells CASTEGQGAFYEQYF. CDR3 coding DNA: TGTGCCAGCACAGAAGGCCAGGGGGCCTTTTACGAGCAGTACTTC.

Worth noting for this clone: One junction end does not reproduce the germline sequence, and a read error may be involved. The DNA for the CDR3 is TGTGCTAGCAGCCCCGGACAGTCCCCCTCCAATGAGCAGTTCTTC. Its protein product is CASSPGQSPSNEQFF. V is TRBV7-7 and J is TRBJ2-1; TRBD1 is a possible D gene (6 bases). The CDR3 is 15 amino acids. CDR1 is SSHAT, CDR2 FNYEAQ, per germline (reference sequence).

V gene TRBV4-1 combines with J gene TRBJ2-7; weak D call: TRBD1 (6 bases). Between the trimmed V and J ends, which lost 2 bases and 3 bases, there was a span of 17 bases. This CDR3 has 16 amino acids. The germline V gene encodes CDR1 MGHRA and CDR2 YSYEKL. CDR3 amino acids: CASSQPDLKGDYEQYF. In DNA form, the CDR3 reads TGCGCCAGCAGCCAACCTGATCTCAAGGGGGACTACGAGCAGTACTTC.

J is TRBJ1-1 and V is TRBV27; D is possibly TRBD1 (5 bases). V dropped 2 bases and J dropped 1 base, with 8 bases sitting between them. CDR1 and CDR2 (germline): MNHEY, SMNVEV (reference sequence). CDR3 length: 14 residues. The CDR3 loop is CASSLQGSNTEAFF. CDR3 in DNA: TGTGCCAGCAGTTTACAGGGATCGAACACTGAAGCTTTCTTT.

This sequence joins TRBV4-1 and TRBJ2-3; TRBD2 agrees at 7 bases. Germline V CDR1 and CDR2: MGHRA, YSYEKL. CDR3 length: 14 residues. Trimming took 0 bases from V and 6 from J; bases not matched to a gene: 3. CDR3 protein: CASSQEGGTDTQYF. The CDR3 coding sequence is TGCGCCAGCAGCCAAGAGGGGGGGACGGATACGCAGTATTTT.

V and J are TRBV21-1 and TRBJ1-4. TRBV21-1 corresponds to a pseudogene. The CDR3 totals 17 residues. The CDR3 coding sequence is TGTGCCAGCAGCAAATCCCTAGGGGGGGACGGTAATGAAAAACTGTTTTTT. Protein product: CASSKSLGGDGNEKLFF.

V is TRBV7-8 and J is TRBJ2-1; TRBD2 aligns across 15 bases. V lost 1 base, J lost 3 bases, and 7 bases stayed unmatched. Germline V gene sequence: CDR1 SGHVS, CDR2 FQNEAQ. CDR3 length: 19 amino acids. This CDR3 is CASSLVWTSGGAIYNEQFF. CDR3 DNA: TGTGCCAGCAGCTTAGTGTGGACTAGCGGGGGGGCAATCTACAATGAGCAGTTCTTC.

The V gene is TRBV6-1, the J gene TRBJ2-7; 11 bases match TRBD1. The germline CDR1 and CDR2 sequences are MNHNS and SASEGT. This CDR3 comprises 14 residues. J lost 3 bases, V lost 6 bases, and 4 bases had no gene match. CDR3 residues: CASRGQGVGYEQYF. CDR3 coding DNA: TGTGCCAGCAGGGGACAGGGGGTAGGCTACGAGCAGTACTTC.

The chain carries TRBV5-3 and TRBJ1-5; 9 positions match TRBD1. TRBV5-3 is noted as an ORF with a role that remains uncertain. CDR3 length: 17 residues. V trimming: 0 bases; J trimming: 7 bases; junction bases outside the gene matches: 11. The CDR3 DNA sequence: TGTGCCAGAAGCTTGGGACAGGGGGTTCCTGCTTTCCAGCCCCAGCATTTT. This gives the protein CARSLGQGVPAFQPQHF.

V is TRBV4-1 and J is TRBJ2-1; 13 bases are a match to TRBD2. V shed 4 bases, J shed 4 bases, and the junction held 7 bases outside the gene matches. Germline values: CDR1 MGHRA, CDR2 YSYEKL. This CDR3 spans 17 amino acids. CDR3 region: CASSLRLAGGPYNEQFF. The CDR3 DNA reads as TGCGCCAGCAGCCTGCGACTAGCGGGGGGTCCTTACAATGAGCAGTTCTTC.

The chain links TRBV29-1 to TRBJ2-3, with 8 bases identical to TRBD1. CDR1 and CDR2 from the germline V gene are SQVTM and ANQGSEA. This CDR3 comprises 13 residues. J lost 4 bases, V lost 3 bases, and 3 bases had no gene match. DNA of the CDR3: TGCAGCGTTGAGCGGACAGGGTCAGATACGCAGTATTTT. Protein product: CSVERTGSDTQYF.

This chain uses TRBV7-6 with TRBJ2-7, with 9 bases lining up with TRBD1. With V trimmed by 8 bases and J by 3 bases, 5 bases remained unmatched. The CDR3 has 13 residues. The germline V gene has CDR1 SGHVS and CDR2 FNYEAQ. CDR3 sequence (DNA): TGTGCCAGCCACAGGGGGCCGGGCTACGAGCAGTACTTC. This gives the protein CASHRGPGYEQYF. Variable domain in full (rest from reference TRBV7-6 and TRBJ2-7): GAGVSQSPRYKVTKRGQDVALRCDPISGHVSLYWYRQALGQGPEFLTYFNYEAQQDKSGLPNDRFSAERPEGSISTLTIQRTEQRDSAMYRCASHRGPGYEQYFGPGTRLTVT.

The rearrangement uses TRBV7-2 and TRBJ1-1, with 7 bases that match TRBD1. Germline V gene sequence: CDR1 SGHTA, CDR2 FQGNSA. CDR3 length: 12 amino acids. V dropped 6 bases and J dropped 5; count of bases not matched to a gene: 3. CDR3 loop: CASSQQGTEAFF. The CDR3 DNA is TGTGCCAGCAGTCAACAGGGGACTGAAGCTTTCTTT.

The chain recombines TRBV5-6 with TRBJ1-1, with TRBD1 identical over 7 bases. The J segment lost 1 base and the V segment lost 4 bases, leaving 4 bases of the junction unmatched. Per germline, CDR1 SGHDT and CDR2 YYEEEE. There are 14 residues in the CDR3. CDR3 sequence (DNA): TGTGCCAGCAGCCTAGGACAGGCGAACACTGAAGCTTTCTTT. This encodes CASSLGQANTEAFF.

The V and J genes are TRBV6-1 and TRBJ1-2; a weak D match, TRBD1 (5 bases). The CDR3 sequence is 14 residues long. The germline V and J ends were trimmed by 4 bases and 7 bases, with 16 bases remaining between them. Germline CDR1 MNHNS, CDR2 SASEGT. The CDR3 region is CASSGTGTLLGYTF. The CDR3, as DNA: TGTGCCAGCAGTGGCACAGGAACACTTCTTGGCTACACCTTC.

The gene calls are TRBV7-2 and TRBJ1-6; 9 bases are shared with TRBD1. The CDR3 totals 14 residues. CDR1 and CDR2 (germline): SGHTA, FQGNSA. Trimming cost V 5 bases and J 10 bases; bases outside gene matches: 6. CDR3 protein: CASSPDRGFSPLHF. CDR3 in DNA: TGTGCCAGCAGCCCCGACAGGGGGTTCTCACCCCTCCACTTT.

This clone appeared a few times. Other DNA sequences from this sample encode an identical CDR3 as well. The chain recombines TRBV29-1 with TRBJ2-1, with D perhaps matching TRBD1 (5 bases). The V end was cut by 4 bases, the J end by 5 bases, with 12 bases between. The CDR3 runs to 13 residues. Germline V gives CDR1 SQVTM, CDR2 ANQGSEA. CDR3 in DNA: TGCAGCGTTGGGCAGGGCCCTGACAATGAGCAGTTCTTC. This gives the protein CSVGQGPDNEQFF.

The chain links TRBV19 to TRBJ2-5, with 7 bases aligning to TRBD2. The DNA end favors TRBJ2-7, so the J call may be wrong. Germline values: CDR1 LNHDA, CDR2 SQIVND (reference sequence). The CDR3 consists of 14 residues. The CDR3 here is CASSIGGSSYEQYF. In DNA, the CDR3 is TGTGCCAGTAGTATCGGGGGGTCAAGCTACGAGCAGTACTTC.

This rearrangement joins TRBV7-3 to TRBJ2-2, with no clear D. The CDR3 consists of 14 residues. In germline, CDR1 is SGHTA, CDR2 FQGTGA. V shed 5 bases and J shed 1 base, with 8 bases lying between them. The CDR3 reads CASSQNLNTGELFF. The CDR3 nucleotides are TGTGCCAGCAGCCAAAACTTGAACACCGGGGAGCTGTTTTTT.

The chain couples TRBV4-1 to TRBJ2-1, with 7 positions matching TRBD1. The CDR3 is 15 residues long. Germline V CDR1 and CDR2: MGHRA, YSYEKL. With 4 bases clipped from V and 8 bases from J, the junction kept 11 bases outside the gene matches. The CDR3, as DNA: TGCGCCAGCAGCCGGACCCGTCGACAGGGAGATGAGCAGTTCTTC. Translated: CASSRTRRQGDEQFF.

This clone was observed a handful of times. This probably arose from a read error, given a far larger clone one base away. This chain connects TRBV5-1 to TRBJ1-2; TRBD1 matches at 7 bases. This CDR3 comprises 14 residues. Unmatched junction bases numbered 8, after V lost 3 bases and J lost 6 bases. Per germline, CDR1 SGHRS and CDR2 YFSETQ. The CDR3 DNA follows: TGCGCCAGCAGCTCGAACAGGGGAGTAGATGGCTACACCTTC. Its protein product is CASSSNRGVDGYTF.

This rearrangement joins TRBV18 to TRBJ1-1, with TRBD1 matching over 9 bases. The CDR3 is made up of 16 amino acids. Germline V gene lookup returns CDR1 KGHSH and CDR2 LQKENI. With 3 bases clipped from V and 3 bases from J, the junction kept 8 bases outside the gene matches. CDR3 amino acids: CASSPWGTGIHTEAFF. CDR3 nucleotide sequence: TGTGCCAGCTCACCCTGGGGGACAGGGATCCACACTGAAGCTTTCTTT. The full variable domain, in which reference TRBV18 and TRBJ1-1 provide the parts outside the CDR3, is NAGVMQNPRHLVRRRGQEARLRCSPMKGHSHVYWYRQLPEEGLKFMVYLQKENIIDESGMPKERFSAEFPKEGPSILRIQQVVRGDSAAYFCASSPWGTGIHTEAFFGQGTRLTVV.

The CDR3 reads CASSRPRGWNTEAFF. In nucleotides, the CDR3 is TGTGCCAGCAGCCGCCCCAGGGGCTGGAACACTGAAGCTTTCTTT. J is TRBJ1-1 and V is TRBV11-2; perhaps TRBD1 as D (6 bases). V lost 5 bases, J lost 1 base, and 14 bases lay in between. Germline V gene sequence: CDR1 SGHAT, CDR2 FQNNGV. This CDR3 region has 15 residues.

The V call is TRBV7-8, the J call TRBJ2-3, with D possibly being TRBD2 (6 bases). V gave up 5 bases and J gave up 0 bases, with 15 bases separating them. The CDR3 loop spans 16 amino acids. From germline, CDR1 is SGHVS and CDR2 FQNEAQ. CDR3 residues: CASSLLAEISTDTQYF. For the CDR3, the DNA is TGTGCCAGCAGCCTTTTAGCGGAAATTAGCACAGATACGCAGTATTTT.

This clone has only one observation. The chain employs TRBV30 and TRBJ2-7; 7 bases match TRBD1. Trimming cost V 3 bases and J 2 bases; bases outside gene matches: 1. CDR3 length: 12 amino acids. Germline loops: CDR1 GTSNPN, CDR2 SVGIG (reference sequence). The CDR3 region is CAWSQGAYEQYF. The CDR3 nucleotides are TGTGCCTGGAGCCAGGGGGCCTACGAGCAGTACTTC.

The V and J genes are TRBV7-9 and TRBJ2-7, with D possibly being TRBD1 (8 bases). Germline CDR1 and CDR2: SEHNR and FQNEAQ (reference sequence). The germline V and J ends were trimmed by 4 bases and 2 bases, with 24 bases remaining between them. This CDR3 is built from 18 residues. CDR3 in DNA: TGTGCCAGCAGCTCTACCATATCCAACAGGGGGGGCACCTACGAGCAGTACTTC. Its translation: CASSSTISNRGGTYEQYF. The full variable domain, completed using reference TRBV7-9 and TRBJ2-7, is DTGVSQNPRHKITKRGQNVTFRCDPISEHNRLYWYRQTLGQGPEFLTYFQNEAQLEKSRLLSDRFSAERPKGSFSTLEIQRTEQGDSAMYLCASSSTISNRGGTYEQYFGPGTRLTVT.

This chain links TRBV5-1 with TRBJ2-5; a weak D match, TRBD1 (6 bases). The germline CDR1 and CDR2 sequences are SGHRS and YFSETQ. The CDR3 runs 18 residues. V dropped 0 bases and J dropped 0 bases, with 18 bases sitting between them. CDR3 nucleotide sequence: TGCGCCAGCAGCTTGGCCTATCCAGGGGCATTGTACCAAGAGACCCAGTACTTC. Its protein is CASSLAYPGALYQETQYF.

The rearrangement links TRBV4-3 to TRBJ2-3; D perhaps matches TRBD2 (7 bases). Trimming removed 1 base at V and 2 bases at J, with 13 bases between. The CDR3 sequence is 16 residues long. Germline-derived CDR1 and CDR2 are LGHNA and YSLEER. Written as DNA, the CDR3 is TGCGCCAGCAGCCAAGCGGGGGGCCAGCACACAGATACGCAGTATTTT. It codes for CASSQAGGQHTDTQYF.

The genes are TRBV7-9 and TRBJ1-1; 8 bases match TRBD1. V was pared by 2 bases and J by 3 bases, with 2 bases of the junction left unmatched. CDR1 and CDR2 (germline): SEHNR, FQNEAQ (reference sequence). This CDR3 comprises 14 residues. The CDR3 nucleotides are TGTGCCAGCAGCTTAAACAGGGGGTACACTGAAGCTTTCTTT. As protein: CASSLNRGYTEAFF.

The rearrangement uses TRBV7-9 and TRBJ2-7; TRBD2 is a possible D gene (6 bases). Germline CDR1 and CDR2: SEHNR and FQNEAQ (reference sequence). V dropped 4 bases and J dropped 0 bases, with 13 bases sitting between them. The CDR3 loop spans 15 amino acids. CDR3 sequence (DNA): TGTGCCAGCAGCTCCCTCGGGGGTAGCTCCTACGAGCAGTACTTC. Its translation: CASSSLGGSSYEQYF.